This T cell receptor (beta chain) was captured in a study of T cells in Graves' hyperthyroidism and ophthalmopathy (dated by TCRdb to between 2018 and 2020). Background on the whole study: Peripheral blood samples were taken at initial diagnosis, before any treatment was given. The paper reports TCR Vbeta CDR3 sequencing of 130 to 150 peripheral blood samples: 40 to 45 ophthalmopathy, 70 to 85 hyperthyroidism and around 17 progressor patients. In addition, the study compared T-cell repertoires in thyroid tissue and in blood from five or six Graves' hyperthyroidism patients. To identify distinguishing TCR V-J signatures, a discovery cohort of around 100 patients was used, comprising some 45 with Graves' ophthalmopathy and some 60 with stable Graves' hyperthyroidism. The 100 discovery patients were divided at random into training and test sets in a 7:3 ratio. After blood sampling, hyperthyroidism patients were treated with methimazole at a starting dose of 30 mg daily, and ophthalmopathy patients were treated with high-dose intravenous methylprednisolone. An independent validation cohort of under 20 hyperthyroidism patients and about 15 patients who later progressed to ophthalmopathy tested prospective prediction of ophthalmopathy.

The junction shows trimming of 6 bases on V and 8 bases on J, and the gene matches do not reach 9 bases of it. The germline V gene provides CDR1 SQVTM and CDR2 ANQGSEA. Measured from the cysteine to the phenylalanine, the CDR3 is 13 residues long. The kept DNA is CDR3 alone, 39 bases in frame from the first base. The TCR beta CDR3 regions were amplified from the RNA transcripts. The TCR CDR3 was subjected to a first round of RT-PCR using the HTBI primer set and the Qiagen OneStep RT-PCR kit. The libraries were constructed in a second round of multiplex PCR and then size-selected and purified. Sequencing of the libraries was done on an Illumina HiSeq2000 using paired-end 100 bp reads. Regarding the original processing steps: SOAPnuke was used to process the raw data, throwing out any read that contained adapters or uncalled bases, had a mean Phred below 15, or lacked an exact constant-primer or identifier match. COPE v1.2.5 was used to merge the high-quality paired reads, and each unique nucleotide sequence was defined as a clonotype. Clonotypes were aligned to IMGT TRBV, TRBD and TRBJ reference segments using MiTCR v1.1. The analysis included only V-J combinations with a frequency above 0.0001, which together covered about 99% of the repertoires. The TCS score was defined as the ratio of F50 (clonal expansion) to E x V (chaos), calculated using BLOSUM62-based TCRdist between CDR3 peptides within each V-J. Welch's t-statistics and random forest reduced just over 500 V-J features to roughly 13, which were used in a naive Bayes classifier (R e1071). TCRdb trimmed the raw reads at Q25, called clones with MiXCR and kept productive beta chains. Rows are combined by CDR3 protein, so each entry shows the most common genes and DNA. It is TCRdb's table, rather than the study itself, that gives the V and J calls and clone size. Here the sample has approximately 600,000 distinct CDR3 sequences; roughly 16% occur a single time. In total, the top ten clones hold around 3.9% of the sample.

This clonotype was seen repeatedly, ten times or more. What antigen it recognizes has not been identified. Per-nucleotide qualities are absent, and no much larger clonotype sits a single base away. The investigation overall reported the following: Blood samples also contained most of the expanded thyroid clonotypes (frequency above 0.001), which suggests that blood repertoires may reflect thyroid immune responses. In validation, the model predicted progression to ophthalmopathy with over 65% sensitivity and over 72% specificity, a median of 6.5 months before onset. Sample size was not statistically predetermined, and blinding of investigators to group allocation was not performed. In cross-validation, a model built on a 13 V-J signature told ophthalmopathy apart from stable hyperthyroidism with approximately 90% sensitivity and approximately 81% specificity, and in testing the same model reached 80%/75%.

Stable Graves' hyperthyroidism was defined as the absence of progression to ophthalmopathy over 18 months of follow-up. Hyperthyroidism patients were aged 18 to 65 years and newly diagnosed, with disease duration of less than 2 months. Exclusion was applied to patients with uncontrolled infections, other autoimmune diseases, pregnancy or lactation. Diagnoses were based on clinical symptoms, serum thyroxine and TRAb, thyroid ultrasound and orbital computed tomography. Ficoll-Paque density gradient centrifugation was used to isolate PBMCs from approximately 10 ml of fresh peripheral blood. Total RNA was extracted with Trizol reagent, and quality was checked on an Agilent 2100 Bioanalyzer.

The sequencing sample was made of blood. The sequence came from a woman in her thirties with Graves' hyperthyroidism. The rearrangement joined TRBV29-1 to TRBJ1-1, with 10 middle bases fitting TRBD1. The DNA sequence is TGCAGCGTGAGCGGGACAGGGGAGGTCGAAGCTTTCTTT. Translated, this gives CSVSGTGEVEAFF.